This TCR beta chain emerged from a study of T cell changes during pregnancy in multiple sclerosis (dated by TCRdb to the late 2010s). Regarding the study in general: The study looked at changes in the T cell repertoire across pregnancy in women with multiple sclerosis.

This clone was seen a few times. Its antigen specificity is not known. No much larger clonotype is one base removed from it; base qualities were not supplied. Receptor libraries were prepared by the immunoSEQ multiplex PCR assay. TCRdb provides this immuneACCESS table in a form limited to in-frame rearrangements. Some clones are lacking; in checked studies, under half of them reflect an unresolved V gene, and why the rest are absent is not known. The sample table lists roughly 47,000 clones, more than 80% of them with a count of one. Approximately 8% of the sample comes from the top ten. Looking up the germline V gene yields CDR1 MGHRA and CDR2 YSYEKL. V drops 5 bases and J drops 8 bases, leaving 12 bases in between. The CDR3 numbers 13 residues from cysteine through phenylalanine. Only CDR3 DNA remains: 39 bases, in frame from the first base.

Here the sequenced sample was CD8+ T cells from peripheral blood mononuclear cells, taken in the second trimester of pregnancy. The TCR was taken from a female donor with multiple sclerosis, enrolled in a pregnancy study. The V and J segments used are TRBV4-1 and TRBJ1-4; TRBD1 is a weak D gene call, 6 bases matching. The CDR3 is CASSTRGAEKLFF. The DNA sequence follows: TGCGCCAGCAGCACACGGGGGGCGGAAAAACTGTTTTTT.